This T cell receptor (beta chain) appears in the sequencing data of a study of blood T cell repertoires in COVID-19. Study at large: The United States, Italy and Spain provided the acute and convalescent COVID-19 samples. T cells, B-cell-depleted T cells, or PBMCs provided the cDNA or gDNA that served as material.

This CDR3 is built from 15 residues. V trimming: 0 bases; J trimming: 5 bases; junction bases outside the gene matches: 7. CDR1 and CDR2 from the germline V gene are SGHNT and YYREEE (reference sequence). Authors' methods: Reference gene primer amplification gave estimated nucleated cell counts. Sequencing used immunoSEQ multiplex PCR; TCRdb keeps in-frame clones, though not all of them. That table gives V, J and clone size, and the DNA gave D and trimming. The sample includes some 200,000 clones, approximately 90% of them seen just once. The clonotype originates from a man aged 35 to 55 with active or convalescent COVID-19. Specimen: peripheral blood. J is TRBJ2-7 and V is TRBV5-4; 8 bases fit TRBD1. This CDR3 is CASSLEGRTGNEQYF. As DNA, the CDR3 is TGTGCCAGCAGCTTGGAGGGACGGACAGGGAACGAGCAGTACTTC.